This entry lists 5 T cell receptor beta chains sequenced from one sample in a study of shared clonotypes between healthy human individuals. The data were produced by immunoSEQ multiplex PCR, yet TCRdb's version contains in-frame clones alone and is incomplete. The profile shows fewer than 650,000 clones, over 65% of them singletons. Sequencing used PBMCs. The receptors come from a woman in her thirties or forties in good health. Some clones in this sample may be carry-over from other donors' samples.

The gene calls are TRBV7-8 and TRBJ2-1; D is unresolved. Trimming cost V 8 bases and J 6 bases, with 5 bases left between them. The CDR3 is 10 residues long. In germline, CDR1 is SGHVS, CDR2 FQNEAQ. CDR3 bases: TGTGCCAGCGGTCTCAATGAGCAGTTCTTC. This gives the protein CASGLNEQFF.

This clone was counted a single time. A read error may explain this, as a much larger clone is one base away. J is TRBJ1-5 and V is TRBV2; no firm D call. This CDR3 spans 13 amino acids. Trimming shortened V by 6 bases and J by 0 bases, and 6 bases separated the two germline ends. CDR1 is SNHLY, CDR2 FYNNEI, per germline. CDR3: CASRGNSNQPQHF. For the CDR3, the DNA is TGTGCCAGCAGAGGTAATAGCAATCAGCCCCAGCATTTT. Full variable domain (outside the CDR3, taken from reference TRBV2 and TRBJ1-5): EPEVTQTPSHQVTQMGQEVILRCVPISNHLYFYWYRQILGQKVEFLVSFYNNEISEKSEIFDDQFSVERPDGSNFTLKIRSTKLEDSAMYFCASRGNSNQPQHFGDGTRLSIL.

The chain employs TRBV9 and TRBJ2-7, with 7 bases fitting TRBD2. V shed 0 bases, J shed 2 bases, and the junction held 2 bases outside the gene matches. The CDR3 length is 14 residues. Per germline, CDR1 SGDLS and CDR2 YYNGEE. As DNA, the CDR3 is TGTGCCAGCAGCGTAGACCTAGCGGCCTACGAGCAGTACTTC. This codes for CASSVDLAAYEQYF.

This rearrangement joins TRBV28 to TRBJ2-6; TRBD2 aligns across 9 bases. Germline V CDR1 and CDR2: MDHEN, SYDVKM. This CDR3 region has 16 residues. Losses at the gene ends were 6 bases for V and 0 bases for J; bases not matched to a gene: 3. CDR3 protein: CASRGTSNSGANVLTF. In DNA, the CDR3 is TGTGCCAGCAGAGGGACTAGCAACTCTGGGGCCAACGTCCTGACTTTC.

The chain recombines TRBV7-2 with TRBJ1-5; D remains ambiguous. CDR1 and CDR2 (germline): SGHTA, FQGNSA. The V gene lost 1 base and the J gene lost 0 bases, with 10 bases spanning the gap. The CDR3 is made up of 16 amino acids. CDR3 residues: CASSLVGGDSNQPQHF. The CDR3, as DNA: TGTGCCAGCAGCTTAGTGGGCGGGGATAGCAATCAGCCCCAGCATTTT. Supplemented by reference TRBV7-2 and TRBJ1-5, the full variable domain reads GAGVSQSPSNKVTEKGKDVELRCDPISGHTALYWYRQSLGQGLEFLIYFQGNSAPDKSGLPSDRFSAERTGGSVSTLTIQRTQQEDSAVYLCASSLVGGDSNQPQHFGDGTRLSIL.